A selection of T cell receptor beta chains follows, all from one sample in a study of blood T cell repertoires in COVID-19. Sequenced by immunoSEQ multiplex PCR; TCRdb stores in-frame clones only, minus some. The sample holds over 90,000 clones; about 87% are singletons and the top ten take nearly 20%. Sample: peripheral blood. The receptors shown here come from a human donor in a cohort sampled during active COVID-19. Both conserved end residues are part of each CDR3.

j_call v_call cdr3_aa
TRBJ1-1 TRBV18 CASSPRPTGENTEAFF
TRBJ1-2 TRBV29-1 CSVEDWDSYGYTF
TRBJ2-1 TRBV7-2 CARKGGPREKLHEQFF
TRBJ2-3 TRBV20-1 CSASRDTQYF
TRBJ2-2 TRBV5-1 CASSRLTTANTGELFF
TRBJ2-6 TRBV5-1 CASSLSTGLRANVLTF
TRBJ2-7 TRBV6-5 CAAEVGGSYEQYF
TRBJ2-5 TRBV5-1 CASSEPQGVETQYF
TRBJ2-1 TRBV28 CASSYGQGNHQFF
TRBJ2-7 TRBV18 CASSSDWEQYF
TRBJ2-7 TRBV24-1 CATESATYEQYF
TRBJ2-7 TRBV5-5 CASSLVAGSRHGSYEQYF
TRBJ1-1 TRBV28 CASIILGVEAFF
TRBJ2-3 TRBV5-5 CASSLLGVSSTDTQYF
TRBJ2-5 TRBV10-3 CAISEGSGRGTQYF
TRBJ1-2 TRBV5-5 CASSWGQATNYGYTF
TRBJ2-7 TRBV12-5 CASGFSVASYEQYF
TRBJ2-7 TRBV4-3 CASSQTGSGSVEQYF
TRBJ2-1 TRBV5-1 CASSLWLAGGAGNDEQFF
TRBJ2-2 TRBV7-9 CASSRRGRASAGELFF
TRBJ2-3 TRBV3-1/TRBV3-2 CASSPTGEWTDTQYF
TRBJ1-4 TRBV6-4 CASPMPFDRGVEKLFF
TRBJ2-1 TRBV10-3 CAIRAQDGGEDEQFF
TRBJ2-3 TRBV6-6 CASSSRRGVDTQYF
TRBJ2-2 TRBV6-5 CASSFTGELFF
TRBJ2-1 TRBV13 CASSFLIVRGQGMGNEQFF
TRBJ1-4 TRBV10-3 CAISDPDEKLFF
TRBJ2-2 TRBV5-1 CASSFDLRPGELFF
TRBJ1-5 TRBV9 CASSVSDIIGQPQHF
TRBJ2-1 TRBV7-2 CASTGTGLAYDEQFF
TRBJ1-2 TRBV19 CASRHRDRGIDGYTF
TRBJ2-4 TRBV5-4 CASRTKGAKNIQYF
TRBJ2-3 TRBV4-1 CASRPTGDTQYF
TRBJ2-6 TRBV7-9 CASSLARISGANVLTF
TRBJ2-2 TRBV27 CASKPGRGNTGELFF
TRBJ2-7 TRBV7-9 CASSQGTDLRQYF
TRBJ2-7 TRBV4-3 CASSQDYYGTGGYVNNF
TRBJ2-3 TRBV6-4 CASRRTGSGQDTQYF
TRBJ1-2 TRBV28 CASSPGGGQGGRGYTF
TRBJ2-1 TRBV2 CASPGRRGSYNEQFF
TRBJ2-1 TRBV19 CASSRGQYNEQFF
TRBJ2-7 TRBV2 CASSSYEQYF
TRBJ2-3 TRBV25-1 CASSPRTGDDTQYF
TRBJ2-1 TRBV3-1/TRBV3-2 CASSQGGTSRDRQFF
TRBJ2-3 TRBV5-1 CASSLDSTGSTDTQYF
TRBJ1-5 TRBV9 CASSSGGPNQPQHF
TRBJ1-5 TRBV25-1 CASSESGGLNQPQHF
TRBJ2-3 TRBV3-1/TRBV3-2 CASSQYQGAADTQYF
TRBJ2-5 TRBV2 CASTGGDGPGTQYF
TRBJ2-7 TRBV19 CASSIASGTGYEQYF
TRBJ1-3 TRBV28 CASSTGQGGTIYF
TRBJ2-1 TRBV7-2 CASSPGGGRDNEQFF
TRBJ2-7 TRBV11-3 CASSLRHRYEQYF
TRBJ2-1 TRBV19 CASSIFGYNEQFF
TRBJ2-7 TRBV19 CASSTGQANYEQYF
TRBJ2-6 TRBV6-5 CASSYELSGANVLTF
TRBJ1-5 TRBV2 CASSEGQGGGRQTQHF
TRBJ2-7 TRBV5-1 CASSSQPGQGLYEQYF
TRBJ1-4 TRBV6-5 CASSYTGTATNEKLFF
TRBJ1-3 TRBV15 CATSRGRFSGNTIYF